One and the same sample provided the 15 T cell receptor beta chains below, sequenced in a study of T cell clonality in common variable immunodeficiency. TCRdb's table, derived via immunoSEQ multiplex PCR, lists solely in-frame clones and lacks some. This sample has some 38,000 clones, each found more than once. Sample: peripheral blood mononuclear cells. These receptors came from a person aged 18 to 75 in good health.

This clone has a count of ten or more. Sequencing ends 3 residues short of the CDR3 end; the germline J gene provides the rest. The gene calls are TRBV5-1 and TRBJ2-7; D gene unclear. This CDR3 region has 14 residues. Germline CDR1 reads SGHRS; CDR2 reads YFSETQ. V was cut by 0 bases and J by 0 bases, with 7 bases left in between. The CDR3 spells CASSLDFTSYEQYF. The sequenced part of the CDR3 DNA is TGCGCCAGCAGCTTGGACTTCACCTCCTACGAG. Filled out from reference TRBV5-1 and TRBJ2-7, the complete variable domain reads KAGVTQTPRYLIKTRGQQVTLSCSPISGHRSVSWYQQTPGQGLQFLFEYFSETQRNKGNFPGRFSGRQFSNSRSEMNVSTLELGDSALYLCASSLDFTSYEQYFGPGTRLTVT.

In this sample, this clone turned up a few times. The read is 3 residues too short to cover the CDR3 end, so that end is filled in from the germline J gene. The rearrangement joins TRBV11-2 to TRBJ2-7; D may be TRBD1 (6 bases). The CDR3 loop spans 14 amino acids. Trimming left V 5 bases short and J 4 bases short, with 15 bases between. The germline gives CDR1 SGHAT, CDR2 FQNNGV. The CDR3: CASSNPGQVYEQYF. Incomplete CDR3 DNA: TGTGCCAGCAGCAATCCGGGACAAGTATACGAG.

This clone has at least ten counts. The CDR3 extends 3 residues past the end of the read, so its final part is completed from the germline J gene. The rearrangement links TRBV7-8 to TRBJ2-7; 9 bases map to TRBD1. The CDR3 loop spans 14 amino acids. V lost 4 bases and J lost 3; bases outside the gene matches: 4. Germline loops: CDR1 SGHVS, CDR2 FQNEAQ. CDR3 residues: CASSSPGQGYEQYF. The sequenced CDR3 bases are TGTGCCAGCAGCTCTCCGGGACAGGGCTACGAG. The variable domain in full, completed from reference TRBV7-8 and TRBJ2-7, reads GAGVSQSPRYKVAKRGQDVALRCDPISGHVSLFWYQQALGQGPEFLTYFQNEAQLDKSGLPSDRFFAERPEGSVSTLKIQRTQQEDSAVYLCASSSPGQGYEQYFGPGTRLTVT.

This clone was seen repeatedly, ten times or more. The CDR3 end falls 3 residues outside the read, so it is completed with the germline J gene. This sequence joins TRBV30 and TRBJ2-5, with 11 bases identical to TRBD2. J gave up 5 bases and V 3 bases, and 5 bases lay outside the gene matches. The CDR3 extends over 14 amino acids. Germline V gene lookup returns CDR1 GTSNPN and CDR2 SVGIG (reference sequence). CDR3 DNA (partial): TGTGCCTGGAGCCGGCTAGCGGGAGGCGAGACC. It codes for CAWSRLAGGET. The complete CDR3 sequence is CAWSRLAGGETQYF.

On this clone itself: The read ends 3 residues shy of where the CDR3 ends; the end is completed using the germline J gene. The gene calls are TRBV7-9 and TRBJ1-6; a weak D match, TRBD1 (5 bases). V was shortened by 5 bases and J by 0 bases, with 8 bases between the two germline ends. There are 15 residues in the CDR3. The germline gives CDR1 SEHNR, CDR2 FQNEAQ (reference sequence). The part of the CDR3 DNA that was read is TGTGCCAGCAGCCCAGGGAGCTCCTATAATTCACCC. Its translation is CASSPGSSYNSP. The full CDR3 reads CASSPGSSYNSPLHF.

To note about this clone: The CDR3 is cut off 3 residues early in the read; its end comes from the germline J gene. The chain is built from TRBV30 and TRBJ2-1; possibly TRBD2 for D (5 bases). The CDR3 is 12 residues long. The V end lost 4 bases, the J end lost 6 bases, and 10 bases lay between the germline ends. Germline loops: CDR1 GTSNPN, CDR2 SVGIG (reference sequence). CDR3 DNA, as far as it was read: TGTGCCTGGACCGGGCTAGCCAATGAG. Its translation is CAWTGLANE. The entire CDR3 is CAWTGLANEQFF.

As for this clone: The read ends 3 residues early relative to the CDR3; the germline J gene fills the gap. This chain links TRBV7-2 with TRBJ2-3; no clear D. The CDR3 length is 12 residues. Germline-derived CDR1 and CDR2 are SGHTA and FQGNSA. The chain's CDR3 is CASSSRQETQYF. CDR3 DNA (partial): TGTGCCAGCAGCTCCAGACAAGAGACG. Variable domain in full (rest from reference TRBV7-2 and TRBJ2-3): GAGVSQSPSNKVTEKGKDVELRCDPISGHTALYWYRQSLGQGLEFLIYFQGNSAPDKSGLPSDRFSAERTGGSVSTLTIQRTQQEDSAVYLCASSSRQETQYFGPGTRLTVL.

The sample holds many counts of this clone. The DNA ends 3 residues before the CDR3 does, and the rest of the CDR3 is filled in from the germline J gene. The chain recombines TRBV19 with TRBJ1-1, with D perhaps TRBD1 (5 bases). The CDR3 runs 13 residues. Trimming removed 4 bases at V and 5 bases at J, with 11 bases between. CDR1 and CDR2 (germline): LNHDA, SQIVND (reference sequence). The covered CDR3 bases are TGTGCCAGTAGTACCCAGGGAAGAACTGAA. Its translation: CASSTQGRTE. The whole CDR3 reads CASSTQGRTEAFF.

This clone appeared many times. The CDR3 is cut off 3 residues early in the read; its end comes from the germline J gene. V gene TRBV20-1 combines with J gene TRBJ2-2; possible D gene TRBD2, 6 bases. Germline V gene lookup returns CDR1 DFQATT and CDR2 SNEGSKA (reference sequence). The CDR3 totals 13 residues. The CDR3 reads CSASGRLHEKLFF. CDR3 DNA, as far as it was read: TGCAGTGCATCGGGGAGGCTTCATGAAAAG.

This clone occurred many times. The read terminates 3 residues before the CDR3 end, so the remaining end is supplied by the germline J gene. The V call is TRBV5-1, the J call TRBJ2-7, with 7 bases fitting TRBD2. This CDR3 is 15 amino acids long. Germline trimming cut 1 base from V and 1 base from J; bases unmatched to any gene: 5. Germline CDR1 SGHRS, CDR2 YFSETQ. Here the CDR3 reads CASSLWRERSYEQYF. The DNA read from the CDR3 is TGCGCCAGCAGCTTGTGGCGGGAGAGATCCTACGAG.

Many counts were recorded for this clone. From the germline J gene comes the end of the CDR3, since the read stops 3 residues before it. V gene TRBV30 combines with J gene TRBJ2-2; TRBD2 agrees at 10 bases. From germline, CDR1 is GTSNPN and CDR2 SVGIG (reference sequence). CDR3 length: 15 residues. V gave up 0 bases and J gave up 8 bases; unmatched junction bases: 6. The CDR3 sequence: CAWSVGLAGAGELFF. Incomplete CDR3 DNA: TGTGCCTGGAGTGTCGGGCTAGCGGGAGCAGGGGAG.

This clone showed up many times. The observed sequence ends 3 residues before the CDR3 terminus, with the missing tail filled in from the germline J gene. This rearrangement joins TRBV20-1 to TRBJ2-7, with D tentatively TRBD1 (7 bases). The germline V gene has CDR1 DFQATT and CDR2 SNEGSKA (reference sequence). The length of the CDR3 is 13 residues. V gave up 0 bases and J gave up 5 bases, with 11 bases separating them. The chain's CDR3 is CSARDGGGHEQYF. The sequenced CDR3 bases are TGCAGTGCTAGAGACGGAGGGGGCCACGAG.

As to this clone: The CDR3 end falls 3 residues outside the read, so it is completed with the germline J gene. This chain connects TRBV11-2 to TRBJ2-7; perhaps D is TRBD1 or TRBD2 (6 bases each). The CDR3 is made up of 15 amino acids. The germline V gene has CDR1 SGHAT and CDR2 FQNNGV. The V and J ends lost 2 bases and 1 base respectively, with 12 bases between them. The DNA read from the CDR3 is TGTGCCAGCAGCTTACGGCGGGACACATCCTACGAG. Residues: CASSLRRDTSYE. The whole CDR3 protein is CASSLRRDTSYEQYF.

Many counts were recorded for this clone. The read gets to within 3 residues of the CDR3 end, and the germline J gene fills in the rest. The chain joins TRBV20-1 to TRBJ2-1, with D perhaps TRBD1 (6 bases). The CDR3 runs 16 residues. The V end was cut by 4 bases, the J end by 1 base, with 17 bases between. In germline, CDR1 is DFQATT, CDR2 SNEGSKA (reference sequence). The sequenced CDR3 bases are TGCAGTGCTATTCACCCAGGACAGCCTTCCTACAATGAG. This codes for CSAIHPGQPSYNE. The whole CDR3 protein is CSAIHPGQPSYNEQFF.

Comment on this clone: With a much larger clone just one base away, this may be a read error. Sequencing ends 3 residues short of the CDR3 end; the germline J gene provides the rest. The gene calls are TRBV19 and TRBJ2-2; 7 bases match TRBD1. The CDR3 length is 18 residues. Per germline, CDR1 LNHDA and CDR2 SQIVND (reference sequence). CDR3 DNA (partial): TGTGCCAGTAGAGGACAGGATCACGCAATCTCTGGGGCCAACGTG. The encoded protein is CASRGQDHAISGANV. The entire CDR3 reads CASRGQDHAISGANVLFF.